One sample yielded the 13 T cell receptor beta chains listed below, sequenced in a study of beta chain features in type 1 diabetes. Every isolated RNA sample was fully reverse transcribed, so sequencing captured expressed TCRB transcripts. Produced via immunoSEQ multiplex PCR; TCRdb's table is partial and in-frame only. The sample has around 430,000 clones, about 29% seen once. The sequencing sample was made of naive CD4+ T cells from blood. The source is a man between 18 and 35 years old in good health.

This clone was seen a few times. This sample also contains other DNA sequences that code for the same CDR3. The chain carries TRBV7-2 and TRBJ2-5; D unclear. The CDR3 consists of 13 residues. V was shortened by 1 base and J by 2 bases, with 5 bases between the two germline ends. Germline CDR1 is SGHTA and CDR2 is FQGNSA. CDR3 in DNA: TGTGCCAGCAGCTTAGGTCGGCAAGAGACCCAGTACTTC. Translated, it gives CASSLGRQETQYF.

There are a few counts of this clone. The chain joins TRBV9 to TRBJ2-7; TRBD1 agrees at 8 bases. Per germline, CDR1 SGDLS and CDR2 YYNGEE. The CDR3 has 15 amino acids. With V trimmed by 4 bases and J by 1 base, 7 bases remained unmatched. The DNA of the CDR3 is TGTGCCAGCAGCCCTCAGGGGGCCACGTCCTACGAGCAGTACTTC. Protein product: CASSPQGATSYEQYF.

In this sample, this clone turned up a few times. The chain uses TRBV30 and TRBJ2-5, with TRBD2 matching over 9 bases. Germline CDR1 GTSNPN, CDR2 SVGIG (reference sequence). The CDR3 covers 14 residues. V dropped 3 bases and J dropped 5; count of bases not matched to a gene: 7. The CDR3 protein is CAWRGLAGRETQYF. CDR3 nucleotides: TGTGCCTGGAGAGGGCTAGCGGGGCGGGAGACCCAGTACTTC.

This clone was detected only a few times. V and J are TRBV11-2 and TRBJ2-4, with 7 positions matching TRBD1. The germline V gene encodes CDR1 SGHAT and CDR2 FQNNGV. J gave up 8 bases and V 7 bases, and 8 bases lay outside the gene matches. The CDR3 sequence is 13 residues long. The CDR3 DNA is TGTGCCAGCATCCTGACAGGGACGGACATTCAGTACTTC. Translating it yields CASILTGTDIQYF. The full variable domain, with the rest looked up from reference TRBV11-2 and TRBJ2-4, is EAGVAQSPRYKIIEKRQSVAFWCNPISGHATLYWYQQILGQGPKLLIQFQNNGVVDDSQLPKDRFSAERLKGVDSTLKIQPAKLEDSAVYLCASILTGTDIQYFGAGTRLSVL.

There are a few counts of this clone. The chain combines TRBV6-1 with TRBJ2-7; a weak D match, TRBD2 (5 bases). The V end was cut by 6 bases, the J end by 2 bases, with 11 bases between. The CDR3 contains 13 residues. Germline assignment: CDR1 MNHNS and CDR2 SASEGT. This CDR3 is CASRMRAPYEQYF. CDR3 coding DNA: TGTGCCAGCAGGATGAGGGCCCCCTACGAGCAGTACTTC.

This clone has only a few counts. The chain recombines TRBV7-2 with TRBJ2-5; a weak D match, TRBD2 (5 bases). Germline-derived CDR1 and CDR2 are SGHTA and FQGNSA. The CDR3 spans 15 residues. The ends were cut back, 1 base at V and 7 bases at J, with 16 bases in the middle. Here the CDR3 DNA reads TGTGCCAGCAGCTTAGTCAGAGGGCCCGAGGGGACCCAGTACTTC. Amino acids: CASSLVRGPEGTQYF.

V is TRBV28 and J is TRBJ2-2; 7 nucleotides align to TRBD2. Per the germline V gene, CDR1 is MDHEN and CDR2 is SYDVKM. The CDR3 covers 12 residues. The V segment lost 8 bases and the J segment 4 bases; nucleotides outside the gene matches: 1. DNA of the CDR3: TGTGCCAGCGGGACTATCACCGGGGAGCTGTTTTTT. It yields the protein CASGTITGELFF.

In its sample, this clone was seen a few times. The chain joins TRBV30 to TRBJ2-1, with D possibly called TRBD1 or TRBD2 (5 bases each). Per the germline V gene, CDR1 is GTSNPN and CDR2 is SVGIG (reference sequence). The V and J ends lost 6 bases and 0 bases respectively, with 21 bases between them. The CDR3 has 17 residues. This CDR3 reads CACTNFSGTSSYNEQFF. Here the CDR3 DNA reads TGTGCCTGCACCAATTTTTCCGGGACCAGCTCCTACAATGAGCAGTTCTTC.

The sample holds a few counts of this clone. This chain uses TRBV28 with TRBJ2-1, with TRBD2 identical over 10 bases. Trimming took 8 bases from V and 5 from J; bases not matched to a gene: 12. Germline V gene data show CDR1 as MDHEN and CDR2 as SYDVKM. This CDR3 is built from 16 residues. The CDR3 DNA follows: TGTGCCAGCGGACCGCGGAGCGGGAGGGCGAACAATGAGCAGTTCTTC. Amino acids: CASGPRSGRANNEQFF.

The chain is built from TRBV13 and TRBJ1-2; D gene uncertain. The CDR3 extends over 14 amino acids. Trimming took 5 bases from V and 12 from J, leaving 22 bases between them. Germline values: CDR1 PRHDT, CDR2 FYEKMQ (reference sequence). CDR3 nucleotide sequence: TGTGCCAGCAGCCCCCGTTCTCGAAGGGCGGGGAACACCTTC. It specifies CASSPRSRRAGNTF.

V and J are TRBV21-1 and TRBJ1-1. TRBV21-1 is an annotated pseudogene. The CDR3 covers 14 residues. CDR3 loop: CASSKVGVNTEAFF. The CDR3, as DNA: TGTGCCAGCAGCAAAGTGGGGGTGAACACTGAAGCTTTCTTT.

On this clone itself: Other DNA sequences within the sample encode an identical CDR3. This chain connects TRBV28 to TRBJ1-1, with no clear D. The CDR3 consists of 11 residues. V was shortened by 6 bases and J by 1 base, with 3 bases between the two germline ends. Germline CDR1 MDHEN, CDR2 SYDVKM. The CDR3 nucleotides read TGTGCCAGCAGGACGAACACTGAAGCTTTCTTT. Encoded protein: CASRTNTEAFF.

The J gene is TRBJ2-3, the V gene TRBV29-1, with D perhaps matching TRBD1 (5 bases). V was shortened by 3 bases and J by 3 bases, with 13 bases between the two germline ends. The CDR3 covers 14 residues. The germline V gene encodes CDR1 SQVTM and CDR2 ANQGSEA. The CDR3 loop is CSVDRALRTDTQYF. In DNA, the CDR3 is TGCAGCGTTGACAGGGCCCTTAGGACAGATACGCAGTATTTT.